A single T cell receptor (beta chain) is shown here with its context. Its specificity is unknown. Produced via immunoSEQ multiplex PCR; TCRdb's table is partial and in-frame only. This sample has about 130,000 clones, with approximately 92% found just once. This CDR3 spans 15 amino acids. V lost 4 bases and J 4 bases, leaving 17 bases between the germline ends. Germline assignment: CDR1 SGHRS and CDR2 YFSETQ. This entry comes from a study of T cell responses to AZD1222 COVID-19 vaccine. Study conclusions and caveats: Spike-spanning, vaccine-associated CD4 TCRs were dominant at 160-218 and 743-854.

The sequence derives from an adult who received the AZD1222 COVID-19 vaccine. This chain connects TRBV5-1 to TRBJ2-5; the D call may be TRBD1 or TRBD2 (5 bases each). The specimen was peripheral blood, collected 28 days after the second AZD1222 dose. The CDR3 is CASSPAPGRAETQYF. CDR3 in DNA: TGCGCCAGCAGCCCCGCGCCAGGGCGGGCAGAGACCCAGTACTTC.